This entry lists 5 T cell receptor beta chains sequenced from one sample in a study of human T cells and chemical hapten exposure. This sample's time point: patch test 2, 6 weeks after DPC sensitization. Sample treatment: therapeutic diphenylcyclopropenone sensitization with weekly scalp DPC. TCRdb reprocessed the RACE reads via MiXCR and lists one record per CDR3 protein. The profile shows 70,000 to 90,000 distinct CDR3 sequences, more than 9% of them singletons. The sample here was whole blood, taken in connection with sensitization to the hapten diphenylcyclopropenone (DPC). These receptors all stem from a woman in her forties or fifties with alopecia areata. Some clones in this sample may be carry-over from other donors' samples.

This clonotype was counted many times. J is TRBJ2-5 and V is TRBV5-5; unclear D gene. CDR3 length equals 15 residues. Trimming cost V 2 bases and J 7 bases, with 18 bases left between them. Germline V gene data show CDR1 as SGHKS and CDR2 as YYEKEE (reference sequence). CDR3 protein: CASSFDPPPAGTQYF. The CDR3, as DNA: TGTGCCAGCAGCTTCGATCCCCCTCCGGCTGGGACCCAGTACTTC.

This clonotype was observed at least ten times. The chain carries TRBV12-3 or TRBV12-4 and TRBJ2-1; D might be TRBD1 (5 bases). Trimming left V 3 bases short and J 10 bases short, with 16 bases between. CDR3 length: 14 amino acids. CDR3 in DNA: TGTGCCAGCAGTTTTTCTGGCAGGGTAAGGGAGCAGTTCTTC. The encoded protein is CASSFSGRVREQFF.

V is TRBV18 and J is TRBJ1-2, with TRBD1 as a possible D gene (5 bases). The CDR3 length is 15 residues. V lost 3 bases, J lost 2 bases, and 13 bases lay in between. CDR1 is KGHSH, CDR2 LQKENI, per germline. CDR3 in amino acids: CASSPSRQKNYGYTF. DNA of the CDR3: TGTGCCAGCTCACCGTCTAGACAGAAGAACTATGGCTACACCTTC.

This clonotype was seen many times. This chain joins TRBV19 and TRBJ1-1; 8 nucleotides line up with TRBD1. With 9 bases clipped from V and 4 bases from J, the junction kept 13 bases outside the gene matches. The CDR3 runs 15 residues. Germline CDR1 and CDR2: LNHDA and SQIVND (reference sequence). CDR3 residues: CASDRGSTGGTEAFF. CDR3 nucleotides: TGTGCCAGCGACCGGGGGAGTACAGGGGGCACTGAAGCTTTCTTT.

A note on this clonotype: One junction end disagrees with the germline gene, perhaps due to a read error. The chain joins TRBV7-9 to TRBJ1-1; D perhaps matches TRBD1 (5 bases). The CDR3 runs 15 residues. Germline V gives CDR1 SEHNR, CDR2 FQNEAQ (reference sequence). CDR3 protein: CASSLVRTSGTETFF. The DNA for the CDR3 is TGTGCCAGCAGCTTAGTCCGGACATCCGGCACTGAAACTTTCTTT.